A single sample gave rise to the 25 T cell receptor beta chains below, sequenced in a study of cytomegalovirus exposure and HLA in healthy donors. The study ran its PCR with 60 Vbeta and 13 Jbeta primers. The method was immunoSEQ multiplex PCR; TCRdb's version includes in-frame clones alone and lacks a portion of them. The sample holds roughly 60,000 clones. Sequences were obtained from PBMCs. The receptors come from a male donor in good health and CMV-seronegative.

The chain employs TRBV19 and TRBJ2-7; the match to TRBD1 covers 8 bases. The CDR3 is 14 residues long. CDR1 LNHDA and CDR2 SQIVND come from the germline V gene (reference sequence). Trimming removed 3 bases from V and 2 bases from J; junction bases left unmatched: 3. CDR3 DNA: TGTGCCAGTAGTATTGGGACAGGTCCCTACGAGCAGTACTTC. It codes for CASSIGTGPYEQYF.

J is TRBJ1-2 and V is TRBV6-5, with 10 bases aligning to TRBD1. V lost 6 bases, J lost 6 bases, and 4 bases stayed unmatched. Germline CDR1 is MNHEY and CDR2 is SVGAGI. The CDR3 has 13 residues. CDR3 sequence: CASRWGQGNGYTF. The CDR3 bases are TGTGCCAGCAGATGGGGACAGGGGAATGGCTACACCTTC.

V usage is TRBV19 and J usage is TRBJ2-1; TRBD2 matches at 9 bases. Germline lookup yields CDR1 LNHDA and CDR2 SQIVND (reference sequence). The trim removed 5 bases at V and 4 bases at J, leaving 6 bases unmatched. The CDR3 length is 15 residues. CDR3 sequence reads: CASSLSGSAYNEQFF. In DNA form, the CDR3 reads TGTGCCAGTAGTCTTAGCGGGAGTGCGTACAATGAGCAGTTCTTC.

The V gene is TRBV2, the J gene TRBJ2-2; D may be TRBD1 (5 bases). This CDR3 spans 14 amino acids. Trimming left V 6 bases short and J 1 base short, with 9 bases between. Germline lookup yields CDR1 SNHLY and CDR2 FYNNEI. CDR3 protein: CASRRTRNTGELFF. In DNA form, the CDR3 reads TGTGCCAGCAGACGGACACGGAACACCGGGGAGCTGTTTTTT.

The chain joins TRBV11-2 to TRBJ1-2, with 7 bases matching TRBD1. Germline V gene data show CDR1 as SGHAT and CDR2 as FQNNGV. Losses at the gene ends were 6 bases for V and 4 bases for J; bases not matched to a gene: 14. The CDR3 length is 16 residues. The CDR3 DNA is TGTGCCAGCAGGGGCAGGGACCGGGACAGCGTCTATGGCTACACCTTC. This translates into CASRGRDRDSVYGYTF.

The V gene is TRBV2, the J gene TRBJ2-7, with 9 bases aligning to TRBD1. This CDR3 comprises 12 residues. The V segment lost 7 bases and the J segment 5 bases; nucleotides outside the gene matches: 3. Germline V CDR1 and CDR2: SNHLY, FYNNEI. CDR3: CASTRDRDEQYF. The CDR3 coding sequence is TGTGCCAGCACCCGGGACAGGGACGAGCAGTACTTC.

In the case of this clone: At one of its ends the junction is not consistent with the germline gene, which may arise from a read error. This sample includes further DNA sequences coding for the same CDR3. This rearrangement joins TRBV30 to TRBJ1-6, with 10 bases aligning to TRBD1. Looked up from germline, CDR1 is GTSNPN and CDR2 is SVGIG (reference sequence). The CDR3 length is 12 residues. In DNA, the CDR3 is TGTGCCTCGGGACAGGGGAATTCACCCCTACACTTT. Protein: CASGQGNSPLHF.

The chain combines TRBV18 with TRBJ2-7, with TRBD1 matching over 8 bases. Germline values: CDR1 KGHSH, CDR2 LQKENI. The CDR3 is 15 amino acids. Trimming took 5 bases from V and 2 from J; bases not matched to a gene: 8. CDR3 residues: CASSSGTGSAYEQYF. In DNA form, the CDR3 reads TGTGCCAGCTCATCCGGGACAGGAAGCGCCTACGAGCAGTACTTC.

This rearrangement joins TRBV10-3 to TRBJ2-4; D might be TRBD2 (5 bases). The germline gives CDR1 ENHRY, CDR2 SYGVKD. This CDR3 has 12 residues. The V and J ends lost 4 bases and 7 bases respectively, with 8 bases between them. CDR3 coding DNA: TGTGCCATCAGTGGTCGGGATAACATTCAGTACTTC. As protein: CAISGRDNIQYF.

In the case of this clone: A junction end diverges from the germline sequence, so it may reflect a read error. The CDR3 DNA reads TGTGCCAGCGCACCATTCGACAGGGCAACGAACTATGGCTACACCTTC. It codes for CASAPFDRATNYGYTF. The gene calls are TRBV18 and TRBJ1-2, with TRBD1 identical over 7 bases. The length of the CDR3 is 16 residues. The germline CDR1 and CDR2 sequences are KGHSH and LQKENI.

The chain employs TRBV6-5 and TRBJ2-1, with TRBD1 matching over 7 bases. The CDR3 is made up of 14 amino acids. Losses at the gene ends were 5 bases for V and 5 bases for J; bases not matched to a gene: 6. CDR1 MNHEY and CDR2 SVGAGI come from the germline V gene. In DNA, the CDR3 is TGTGCCAGCAGTCACGCCGGGACAGACAATGAGCAGTTCTTC. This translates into CASSHAGTDNEQFF.

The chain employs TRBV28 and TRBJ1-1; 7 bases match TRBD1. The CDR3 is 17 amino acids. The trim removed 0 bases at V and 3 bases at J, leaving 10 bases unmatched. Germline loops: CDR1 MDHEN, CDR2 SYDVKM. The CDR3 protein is CASSLWMRGQIYTEAFF. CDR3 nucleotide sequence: TGTGCCAGCAGTTTATGGATGAGGGGGCAAATCTACACTGAAGCTTTCTTT.

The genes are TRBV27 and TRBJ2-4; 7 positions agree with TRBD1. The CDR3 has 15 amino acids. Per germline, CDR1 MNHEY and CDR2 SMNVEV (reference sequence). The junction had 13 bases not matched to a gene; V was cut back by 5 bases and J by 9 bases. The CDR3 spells CASSPTGRMGVIQYF. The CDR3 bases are TGTGCCAGCAGTCCGACAGGGCGGATGGGAGTCATTCAGTACTTC.

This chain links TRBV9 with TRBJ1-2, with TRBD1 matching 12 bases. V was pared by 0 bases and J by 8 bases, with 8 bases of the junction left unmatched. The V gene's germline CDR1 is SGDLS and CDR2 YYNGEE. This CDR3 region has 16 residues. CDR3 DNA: TGTGCCAGCAGCGTAGCTGGTACCGGGACAGGGGGCGGCTACACCTTC. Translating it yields CASSVAGTGTGGGYTF.

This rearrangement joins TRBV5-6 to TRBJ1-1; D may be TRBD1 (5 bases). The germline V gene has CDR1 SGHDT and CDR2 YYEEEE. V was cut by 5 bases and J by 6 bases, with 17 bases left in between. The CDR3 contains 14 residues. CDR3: CASSPDTGDAEAFF. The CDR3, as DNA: TGTGCCAGCAGTCCGGACACAGGTGACGCTGAAGCTTTCTTT.

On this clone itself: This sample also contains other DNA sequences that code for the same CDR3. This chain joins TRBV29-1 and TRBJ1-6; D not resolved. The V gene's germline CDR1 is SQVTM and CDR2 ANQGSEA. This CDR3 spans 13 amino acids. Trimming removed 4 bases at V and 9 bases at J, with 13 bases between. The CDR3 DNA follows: TGCAGCGTTGTGGAGCAGGAGGCTTCACCCCTCCACTTT. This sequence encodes CSVVEQEASPLHF.

CDR3 in amino acids: CASSPGTGGYGYTF. CDR3 coding DNA: TGTGCCAGTAGTCCAGGGACAGGGGGCTATGGCTACACCTTC. The chain joins TRBV19 to TRBJ1-2, with TRBD1 matching 11 bases. With 5 bases clipped from V and 4 bases from J, the junction kept 3 bases outside the gene matches. Germline V gene lookup returns CDR1 LNHDA and CDR2 SQIVND (reference sequence). The CDR3 spans 14 residues.

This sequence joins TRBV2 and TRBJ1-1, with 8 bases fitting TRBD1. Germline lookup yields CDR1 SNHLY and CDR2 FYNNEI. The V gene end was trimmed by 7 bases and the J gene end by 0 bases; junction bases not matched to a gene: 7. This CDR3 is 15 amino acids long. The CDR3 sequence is CASTLQGAVNTEAFF. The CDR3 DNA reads TGTGCCAGCACCCTCCAGGGGGCCGTGAACACTGAAGCTTTCTTT.

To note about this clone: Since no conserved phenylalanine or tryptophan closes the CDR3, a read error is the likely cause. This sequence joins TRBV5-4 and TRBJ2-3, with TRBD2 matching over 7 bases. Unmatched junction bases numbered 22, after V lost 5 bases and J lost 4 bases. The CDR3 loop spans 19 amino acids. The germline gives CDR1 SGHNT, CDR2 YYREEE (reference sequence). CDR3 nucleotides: TGTGCCAGCAGGATTGGGTTGGGAGGGAGGGCCGGCGCGGCAGATACGCAGTATCTT. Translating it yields CASRIGLGGRAGAADTQYL.

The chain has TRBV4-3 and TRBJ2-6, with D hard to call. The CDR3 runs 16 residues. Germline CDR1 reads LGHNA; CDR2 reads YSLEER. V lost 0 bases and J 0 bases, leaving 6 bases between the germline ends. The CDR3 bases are TGCGCCAGCAGCCAAGATTACAACTCTGGGGCCAACGTCCTGACTTTC. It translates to CASSQDYNSGANVLTF.

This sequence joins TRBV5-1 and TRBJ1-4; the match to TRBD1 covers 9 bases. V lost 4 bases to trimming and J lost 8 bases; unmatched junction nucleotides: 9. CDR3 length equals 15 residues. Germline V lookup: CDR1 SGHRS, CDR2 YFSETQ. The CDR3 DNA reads TGCGCCAGCAGCGGCTCCGGGACAGGGCGCGAAAAACTGTTTTTT. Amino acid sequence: CASSGSGTGREKLFF. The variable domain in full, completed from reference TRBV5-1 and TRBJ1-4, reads KAGVTQTPRYLIKTRGQQVTLSCSPISGHRSVSWYQQTPGQGLQFLFEYFSETQRNKGNFPGRFSGRQFSNSRSEMNVSTLELGDSALYLCASSGSGTGREKLFFGSGTQLSVL.

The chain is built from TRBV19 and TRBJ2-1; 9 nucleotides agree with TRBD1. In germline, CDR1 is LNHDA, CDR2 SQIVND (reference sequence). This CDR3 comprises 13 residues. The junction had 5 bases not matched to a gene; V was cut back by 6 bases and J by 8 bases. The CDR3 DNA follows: TGTGCCAGTAGGCGACAGGGGGACGATGAGCAGTTCTTC. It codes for CASRRQGDDEQFF.

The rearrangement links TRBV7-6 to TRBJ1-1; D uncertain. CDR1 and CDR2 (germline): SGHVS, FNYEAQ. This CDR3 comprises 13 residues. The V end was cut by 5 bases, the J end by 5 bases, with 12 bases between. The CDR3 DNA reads TGTGCCAGCAGCCCTAGCGGCGGGACTGAAGCTTTCTTT. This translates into CASSPSGGTEAFF.

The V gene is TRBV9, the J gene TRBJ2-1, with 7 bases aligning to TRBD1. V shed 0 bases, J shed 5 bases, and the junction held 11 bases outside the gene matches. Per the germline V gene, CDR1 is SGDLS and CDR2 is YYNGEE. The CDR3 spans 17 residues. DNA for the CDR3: TGTGCCAGCAGCGTAGCCCGGACAGGAGGAGGCGACAATGAGCAGTTCTTC. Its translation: CASSVARTGGGDNEQFF.

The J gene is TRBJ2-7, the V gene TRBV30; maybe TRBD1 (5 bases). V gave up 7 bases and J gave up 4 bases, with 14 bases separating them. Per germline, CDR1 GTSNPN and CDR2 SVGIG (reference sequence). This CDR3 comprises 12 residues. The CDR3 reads CAYRPGFYEQYF. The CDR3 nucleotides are TGTGCCTATCGACCAGGGTTTTACGAGCAGTACTTC. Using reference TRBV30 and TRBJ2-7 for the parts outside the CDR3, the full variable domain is SQTIHQWPATLVQPVGSPLSLECTVEGTSNPNLYWYRQAAGRGLQLLFYSVGIGQISSEVPQNLSASRPQDRQFILSSKKLLLSDSGFYLCAYRPGFYEQYFGPGTRLTVT.